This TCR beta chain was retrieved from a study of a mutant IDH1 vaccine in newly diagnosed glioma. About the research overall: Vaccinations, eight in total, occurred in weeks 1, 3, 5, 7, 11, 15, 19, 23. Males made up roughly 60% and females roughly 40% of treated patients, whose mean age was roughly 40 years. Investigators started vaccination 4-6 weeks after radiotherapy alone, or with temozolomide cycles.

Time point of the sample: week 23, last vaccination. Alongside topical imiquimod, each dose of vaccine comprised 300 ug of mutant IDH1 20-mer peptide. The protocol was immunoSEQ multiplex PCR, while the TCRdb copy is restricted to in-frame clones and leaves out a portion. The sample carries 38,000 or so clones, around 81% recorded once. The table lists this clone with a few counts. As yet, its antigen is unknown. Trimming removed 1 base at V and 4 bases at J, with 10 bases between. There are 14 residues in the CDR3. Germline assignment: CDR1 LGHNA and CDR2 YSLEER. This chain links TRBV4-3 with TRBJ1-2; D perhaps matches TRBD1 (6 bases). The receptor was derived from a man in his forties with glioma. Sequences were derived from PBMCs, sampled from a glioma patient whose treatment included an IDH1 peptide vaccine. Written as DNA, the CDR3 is TGCGCCAGCAGCCAAGGGGAGACAGGCTATGGCTACACCTTC. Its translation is CASSQGETGYGYTF.